There are a few counts of the clone carrying this T cell receptor (beta chain). As yet, its antigen is unknown. This record comes from a study of T cell repertoires in cytomegalovirus infection. The V end lost 4 bases, the J end lost 8 bases, and 14 bases lay between the germline ends. The CDR3 is 13 amino acids. Per the germline V gene, CDR1 is LNHDA and CDR2 is SQIVND (reference sequence). General study findings and limits: Ex vivo responses were dominated by HLA-C-restricted CMV-specific TCR beta clonotypes. Public TCR beta family frequency separated CMV-and-HLA carriers, including in an independent cohort.

TCRdb passed the reads through MiXCR, listing each CDR3 protein once. The sample holds some 920,000 distinct CDR3 sequences, about a third seen once. This receptor was identified in a human donor in good health (CMV status not recorded). Some clones in this sample may be carry-over from other donors' samples. Sequences were derived from cultured CD8+ T cells from PBMCs, sampled from culture after CMV antigen stimulation. The chain has TRBV19 and TRBJ1-2, with D perhaps TRBD1 (6 bases). CDR3 in DNA: TGTGCCAGTAGTACCGGACCGGGGGGCGGCTACACCTTC. Translating it yields CASSTGPGGGYTF.